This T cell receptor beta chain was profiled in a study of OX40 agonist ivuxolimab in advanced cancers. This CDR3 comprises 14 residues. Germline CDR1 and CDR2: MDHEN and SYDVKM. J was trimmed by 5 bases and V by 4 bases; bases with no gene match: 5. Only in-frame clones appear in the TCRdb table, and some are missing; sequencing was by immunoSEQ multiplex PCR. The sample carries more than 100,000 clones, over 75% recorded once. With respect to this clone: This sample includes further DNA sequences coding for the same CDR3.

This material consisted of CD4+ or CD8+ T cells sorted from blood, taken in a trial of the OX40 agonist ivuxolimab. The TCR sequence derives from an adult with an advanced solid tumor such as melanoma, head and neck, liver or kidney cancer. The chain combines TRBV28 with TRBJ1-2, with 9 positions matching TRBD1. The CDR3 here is CASSSGQGRYGYTF. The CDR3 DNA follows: TGTGCCAGCAGTTCGGGACAGGGTCGGTATGGCTACACCTTC.